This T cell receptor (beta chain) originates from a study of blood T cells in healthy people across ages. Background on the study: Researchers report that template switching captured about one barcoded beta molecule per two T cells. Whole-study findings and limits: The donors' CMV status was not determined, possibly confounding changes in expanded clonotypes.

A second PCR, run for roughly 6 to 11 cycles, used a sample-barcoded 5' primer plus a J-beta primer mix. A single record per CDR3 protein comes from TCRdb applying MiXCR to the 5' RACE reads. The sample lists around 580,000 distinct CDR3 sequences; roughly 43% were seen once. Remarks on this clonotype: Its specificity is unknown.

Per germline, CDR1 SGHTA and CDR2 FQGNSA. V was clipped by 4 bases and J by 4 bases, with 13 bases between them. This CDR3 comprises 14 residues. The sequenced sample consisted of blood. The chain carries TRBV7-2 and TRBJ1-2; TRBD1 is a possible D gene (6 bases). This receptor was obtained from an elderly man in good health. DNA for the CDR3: TGTGCCAGCAGCTCAGGGACATCCGCCTATGGCTACACCTTC. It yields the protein CASSSGTSAYGYTF.